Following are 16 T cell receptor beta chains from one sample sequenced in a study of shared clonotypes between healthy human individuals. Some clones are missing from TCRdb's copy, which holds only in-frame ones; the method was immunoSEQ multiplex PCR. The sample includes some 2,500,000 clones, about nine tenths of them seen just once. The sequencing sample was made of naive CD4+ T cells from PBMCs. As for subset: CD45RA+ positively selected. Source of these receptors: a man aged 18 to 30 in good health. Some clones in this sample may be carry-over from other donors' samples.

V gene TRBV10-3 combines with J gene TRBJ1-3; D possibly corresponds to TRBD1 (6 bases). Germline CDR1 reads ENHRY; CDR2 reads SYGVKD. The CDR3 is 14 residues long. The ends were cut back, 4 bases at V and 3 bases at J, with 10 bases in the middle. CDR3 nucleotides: TGTGCCATCAGTGGCACAGGGTTTGGAAACACCATATATTTT. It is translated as CAISGTGFGNTIYF.

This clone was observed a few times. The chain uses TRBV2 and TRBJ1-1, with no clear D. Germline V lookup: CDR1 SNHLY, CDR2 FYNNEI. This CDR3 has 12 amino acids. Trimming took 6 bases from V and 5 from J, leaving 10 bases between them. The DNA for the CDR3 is TGTGCCAGCAGCCGGGGTGAGACTGAAGCTTTCTTT. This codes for CASSRGETEAFF.

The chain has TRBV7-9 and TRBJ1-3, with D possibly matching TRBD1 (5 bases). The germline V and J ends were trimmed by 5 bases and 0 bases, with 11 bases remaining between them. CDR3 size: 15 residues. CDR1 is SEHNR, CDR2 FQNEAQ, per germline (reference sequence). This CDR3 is CASSRDRDSGNTIYF. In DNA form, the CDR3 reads TGTGCCAGCAGCCGGGACCGCGACTCTGGAAACACCATATATTTT.

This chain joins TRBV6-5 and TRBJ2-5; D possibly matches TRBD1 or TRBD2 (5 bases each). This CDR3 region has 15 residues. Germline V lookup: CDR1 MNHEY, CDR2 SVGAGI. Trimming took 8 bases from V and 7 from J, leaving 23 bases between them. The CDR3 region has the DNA TGTGCCAGCTCTATACCGGGGCACCCCAGGACGACCCAGTACTTC. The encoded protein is CASSIPGHPRTTQYF.

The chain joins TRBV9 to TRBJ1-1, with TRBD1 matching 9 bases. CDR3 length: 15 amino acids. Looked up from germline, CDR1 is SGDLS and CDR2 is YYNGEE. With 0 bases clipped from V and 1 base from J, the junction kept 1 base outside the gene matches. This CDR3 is CASSVEGQGNTEAFF. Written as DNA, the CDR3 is TGTGCCAGCAGCGTAGAGGGACAGGGGAACACTGAAGCTTTCTTT.

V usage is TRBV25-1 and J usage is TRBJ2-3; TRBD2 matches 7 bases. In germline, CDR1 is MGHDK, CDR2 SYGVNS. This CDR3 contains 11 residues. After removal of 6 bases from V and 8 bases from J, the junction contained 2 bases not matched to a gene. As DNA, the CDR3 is TGTGCCAGCAGAAGGACTAGTACGCAGTATTTT. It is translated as CASRRTSTQYF.

As DNA, the CDR3 is TGTGCCAGCAGCCGTCGGGGCCGGACCGGGGAGCTGTTTTTT. This gives the protein CASSRRGRTGELFF. The V gene is TRBV7-9, the J gene TRBJ2-2; TRBD1 or TRBD2 may be the D gene (5 bases each). Germline CDR1 and CDR2: SEHNR and FQNEAQ (reference sequence). This CDR3 has 14 residues. Trimming left V 5 bases short and J 5 bases short, with 12 bases between.

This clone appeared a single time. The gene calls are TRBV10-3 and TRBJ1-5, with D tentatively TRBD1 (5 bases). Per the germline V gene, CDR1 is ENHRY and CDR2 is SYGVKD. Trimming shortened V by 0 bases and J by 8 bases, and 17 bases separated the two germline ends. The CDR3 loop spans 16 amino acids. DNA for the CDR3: TGTGCCATCAGTGAGTCTGGGGGGGGTGTCAGGGAGCCCCAGCATTTT. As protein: CAISESGGGVREPQHF.

CDR3 nucleotide sequence: TGTGCCAGCAGCTTAAGGGGGGCGGCAGATACGCAGTATTTT. Translated: CASSLRGAADTQYF. V gene TRBV7-3 combines with J gene TRBJ2-3; D tentatively fits TRBD1 or TRBD2 (6 bases each). V shed 1 base and J shed 4 bases, with 9 bases lying between them. CDR3 size: 14 residues. Germline CDR1 SGHTA, CDR2 FQGTGA.

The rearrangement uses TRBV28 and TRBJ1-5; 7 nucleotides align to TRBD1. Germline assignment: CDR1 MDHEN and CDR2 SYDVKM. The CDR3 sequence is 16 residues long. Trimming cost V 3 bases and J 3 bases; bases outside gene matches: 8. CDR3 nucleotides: TGTGCCAGCAGTTTGGTGGGACAGACCACCAATCAGCCCCAGCATTTT. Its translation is CASSLVGQTTNQPQHF.

CDR3 sequence reads: CASGRGQGTDTQYF. As DNA, the CDR3 is TGTGCCAGCGGAAGAGGGCAGGGAACAGATACGCAGTATTTT. The V and J genes are TRBV6-1 and TRBJ2-3, with D possibly being TRBD1 or TRBD2 (5 bases each). V lost 8 bases, J lost 3 bases, and 15 bases lay in between. The CDR3 sequence is 14 residues long. Germline assignment: CDR1 MNHNS and CDR2 SASEGT.

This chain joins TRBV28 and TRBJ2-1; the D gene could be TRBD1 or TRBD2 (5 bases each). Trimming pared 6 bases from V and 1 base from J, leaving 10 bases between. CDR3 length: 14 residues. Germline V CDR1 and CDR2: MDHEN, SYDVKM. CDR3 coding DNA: TGTGCCAGCAGGACTTGGGGGTCCTACAATGAGCAGTTCTTC. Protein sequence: CASRTWGSYNEQFF.

The CDR3 region has the DNA TGTGCCAGCAGCCGCACTGGGGGCAGCCCTGCGGGCAATGAGCAGTTCTTC. Residues: CASSRTGGSPAGNEQFF. The J gene is TRBJ2-1, the V gene TRBV7-3; TRBD1 might be the D (6 bases). Germline V gene lookup returns CDR1 SGHTA and CDR2 FQGTGA. CDR3 length equals 17 residues. Trimming removed 5 bases at V and 6 bases at J, with 23 bases between.

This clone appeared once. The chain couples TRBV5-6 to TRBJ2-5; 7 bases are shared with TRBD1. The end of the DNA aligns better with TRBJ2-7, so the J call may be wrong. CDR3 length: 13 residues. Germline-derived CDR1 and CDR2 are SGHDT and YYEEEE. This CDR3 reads CASSLDRGYEQYF. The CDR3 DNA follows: TGTGCCAGCAGCTTGGACAGGGGCTACGAGCAGTACTTC.

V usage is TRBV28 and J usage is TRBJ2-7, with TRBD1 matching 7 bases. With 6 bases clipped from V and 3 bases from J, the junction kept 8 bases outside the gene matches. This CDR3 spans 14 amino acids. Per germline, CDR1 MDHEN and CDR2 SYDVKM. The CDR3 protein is CASRLGDSSYEQYF. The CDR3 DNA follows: TGTGCCAGCAGACTGGGGGACAGCAGCTACGAGCAGTACTTC. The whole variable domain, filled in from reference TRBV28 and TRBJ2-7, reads DVKVTQSSRYLVKRTGEKVFLECVQDMDHENMFWYRQDPGLGLRLIYFSYDVKMKEKGDIPEGYSVSREKKERFSLILESASTNQTSMYLCASRLGDSSYEQYFGPGTRLTVT.

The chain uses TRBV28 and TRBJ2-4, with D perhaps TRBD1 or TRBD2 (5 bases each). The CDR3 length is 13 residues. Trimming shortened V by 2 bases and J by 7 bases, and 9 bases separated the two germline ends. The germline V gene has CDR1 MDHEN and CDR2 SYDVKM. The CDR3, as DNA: TGTGCCAGCAGTTTAGGGGGAGTGAACATTCAGTACTTC. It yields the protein CASSLGGVNIQYF.